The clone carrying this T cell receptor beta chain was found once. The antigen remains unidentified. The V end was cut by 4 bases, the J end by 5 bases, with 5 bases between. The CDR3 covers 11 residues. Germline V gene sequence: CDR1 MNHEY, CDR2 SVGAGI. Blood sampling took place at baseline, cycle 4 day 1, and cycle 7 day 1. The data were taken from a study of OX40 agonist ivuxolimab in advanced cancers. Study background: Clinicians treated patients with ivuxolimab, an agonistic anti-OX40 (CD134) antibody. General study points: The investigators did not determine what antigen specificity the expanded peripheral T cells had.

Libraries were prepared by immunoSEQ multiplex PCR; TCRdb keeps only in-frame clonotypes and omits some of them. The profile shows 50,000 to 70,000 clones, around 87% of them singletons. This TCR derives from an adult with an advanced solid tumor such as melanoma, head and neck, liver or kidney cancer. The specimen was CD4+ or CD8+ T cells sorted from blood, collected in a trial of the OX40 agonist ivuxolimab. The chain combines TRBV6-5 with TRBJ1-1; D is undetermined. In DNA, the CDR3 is TGTGCCAGCAGTTGGCGGACTGAAGCTTTCTTT. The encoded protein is CASSWRTEAFF.